The T cell receptor (beta chain) described here comes from a study of shared clonotypes between healthy human individuals. The method was immunoSEQ multiplex PCR; TCRdb's version includes in-frame clones alone and lacks a portion of them. This sample carries about 320,000 clones, around 87% of them seen once, and the ten largest clones take 15% to 20%. The CDR3 extends over 11 amino acids. CDR1 is DFQATT and CDR2 is SNEGSKA in the germline V gene (reference sequence). V gave up 6 bases and J gave up 3 bases, with 6 bases separating them. The source material was memory CD8+ T cells sorted from blood. Specified subset: CD45RO+ cells pooled with CCR7-negative TemRA cells. The J gene is TRBJ1-3, the V gene TRBV20-1; D is ambiguous. The receptor comes from a man in his late teens or twenties in good health. CDR3 region: CSARSGNTIYF. The CDR3 nucleotides read TGCAGTGCGCGGAGTGGAAACACCATATATTTT.